A few counts support the clone carrying this T cell receptor beta chain. Antigen specificity is unknown. This table comes from immunoSEQ multiplex PCR, and its TCRdb copy is limited to in-frame clones, with some not included. Of nearly 95,000 clones in the sample, roughly nine tenths were seen once. These data come from a study of T cell responses to AZD1222 COVID-19 vaccine. General study points: Spike-specific TCR repertoires showed rising breadth and depth after two AZD1222 doses. Mostly white British, mostly female donors; authors suggested clonal diversity may be underestimated. Seropositivity was recorded at baseline in only a handful of AZD1222 recipients.

Trimming removed 5 bases at V and 5 bases at J, with 18 bases between. The CDR3 length is 15 residues. The germline V gene has CDR1 MNHEY and CDR2 SVGAGI. The chain uses TRBV6-5 and TRBJ1-1; no clear D. The specimen comprised peripheral blood, sampled 28 days after the second AZD1222 dose. This clonotype was sampled from an adult who received the AZD1222 COVID-19 vaccine. In DNA, the CDR3 is TGTGCCAGCAGTAAGAATACAGAGCCTCGGACTGAAGCTTTCTTT. This translates into CASSKNTEPRTEAFF.